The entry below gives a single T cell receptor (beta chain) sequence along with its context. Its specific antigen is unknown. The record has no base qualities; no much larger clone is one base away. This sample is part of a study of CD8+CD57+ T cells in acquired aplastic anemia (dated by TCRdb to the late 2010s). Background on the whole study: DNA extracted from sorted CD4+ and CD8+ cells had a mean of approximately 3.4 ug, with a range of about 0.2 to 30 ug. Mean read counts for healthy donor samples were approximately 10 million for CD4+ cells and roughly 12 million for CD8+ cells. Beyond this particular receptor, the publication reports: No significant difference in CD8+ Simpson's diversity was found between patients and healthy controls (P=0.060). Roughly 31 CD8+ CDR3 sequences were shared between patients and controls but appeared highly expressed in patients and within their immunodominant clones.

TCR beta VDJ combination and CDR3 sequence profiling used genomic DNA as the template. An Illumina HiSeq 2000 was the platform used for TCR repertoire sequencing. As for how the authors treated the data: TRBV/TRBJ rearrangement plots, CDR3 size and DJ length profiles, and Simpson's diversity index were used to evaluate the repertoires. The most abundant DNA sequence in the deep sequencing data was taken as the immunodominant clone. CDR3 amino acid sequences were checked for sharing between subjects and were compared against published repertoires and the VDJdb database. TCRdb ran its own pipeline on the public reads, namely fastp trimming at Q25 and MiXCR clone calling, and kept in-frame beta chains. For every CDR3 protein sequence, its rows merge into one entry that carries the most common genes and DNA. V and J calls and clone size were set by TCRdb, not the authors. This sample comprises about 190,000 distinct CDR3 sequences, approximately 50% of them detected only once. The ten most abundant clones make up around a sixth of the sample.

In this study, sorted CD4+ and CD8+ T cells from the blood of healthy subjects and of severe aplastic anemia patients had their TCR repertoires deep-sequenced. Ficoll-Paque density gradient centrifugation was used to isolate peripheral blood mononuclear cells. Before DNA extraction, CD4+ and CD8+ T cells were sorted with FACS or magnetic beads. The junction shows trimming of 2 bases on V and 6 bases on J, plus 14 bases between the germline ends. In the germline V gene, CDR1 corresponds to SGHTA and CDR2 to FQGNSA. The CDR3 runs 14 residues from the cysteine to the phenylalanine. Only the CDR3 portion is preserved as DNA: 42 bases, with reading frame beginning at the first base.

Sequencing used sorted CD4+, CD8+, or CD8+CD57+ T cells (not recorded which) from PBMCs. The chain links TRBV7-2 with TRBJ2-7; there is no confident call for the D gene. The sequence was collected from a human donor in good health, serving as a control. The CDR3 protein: CASSLTRQEGEQYF. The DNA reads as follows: TGTGCCAGCAGCTTAACAAGGCAAGAAGGCGAGCAGTACTTC.